The 10 T cell receptor beta chains listed next were all sequenced from one sample in a study of monozygotic twins with cystic fibrosis. The protocol was immunoSEQ multiplex PCR, while the TCRdb copy is restricted to in-frame clones and leaves out a portion. This sample has roughly 11,000 clones; 65% to 90% occur once, and the top ten carry 0.45% to 0.6%. The sequenced sample consisted of blood. The origin of the receptors is a man aged 18-30 years with cystic fibrosis.

The chain couples TRBV19 to TRBJ1-6, with D unclear. The CDR3 is made up of 13 amino acids. The V end was cut by 8 bases, the J end by 10 bases, with 15 bases between. Germline values: CDR1 LNHDA, CDR2 SQIVND (reference sequence). The CDR3, as DNA: TGTGCCAGTCGCTTGGGAGGAGGATCACCCCTCCACTTT. As protein: CASRLGGGSPLHF.

The CDR3 loop is CATQAPDRSTGELFF. In DNA, the CDR3 is TGTGCCACCCAGGCCCCGGACAGGTCAACCGGGGAGCTGTTTTTT. This sequence joins TRBV10-3 and TRBJ2-2; TRBD1 matches at 7 bases. Losses at the gene ends were 10 bases for V and 5 bases for J; bases not matched to a gene: 13. This CDR3 spans 15 amino acids. The germline V gene has CDR1 ENHRY and CDR2 SYGVKD.

The V call is TRBV7-8, the J call TRBJ2-3, with 7 nucleotides matching TRBD2. This CDR3 contains 17 residues. Germline V gene sequence: CDR1 SGHVS, CDR2 FQNEAQ. The ends lost 0 bases at V and 1 base at J; junction bases unmatched: 7. CDR3 sequence reads: CASSLAGGGLGTDTQYF. The CDR3 bases are TGTGCCAGCAGCTTAGCTGGGGGGGGTTTGGGCACAGATACGCAGTATTTT.

This clone was counted a few times. The CDR3: CASRDRIRGVENSPLHF. CDR3 sequence (DNA): TGTGCCAGCCGGGACAGGATTAGAGGTGTGGAAAATTCACCCCTCCACTTT. The chain employs TRBV19 and TRBJ1-6, with TRBD1 matching 8 bases. The germline gives CDR1 LNHDA, CDR2 SQIVND (reference sequence). V lost 9 bases and J lost 7; bases outside the gene matches: 17. The CDR3 sequence is 17 residues long.

V gene TRBV6-7 combines with J gene TRBJ1-3; TRBD1 is a possible D gene (5 bases). TRBV6-7 is flagged as an ORF with uncertain function. The CDR3 is made up of 17 amino acids. The germline V and J ends were trimmed by 6 bases and 3 bases, with 21 bases remaining between them. The CDR3 region is CASSPRSGGSCGNTIYF. In DNA, the CDR3 is TGTGCCAGCAGCCCCCGATCCGGGGGATCATGTGGAAACACCATATATTTT.

Comments on this clone: One end of the junction does not line up with germline, which may come from a read error. The chain recombines TRBV7-7 with TRBJ1-4, with unresolved D. This CDR3 has 14 amino acids. The germline V gene has CDR1 SSHAT and CDR2 FNYEAQ (reference sequence). In nucleotides, the CDR3 is TGTGCTAGCAGCCCCGAAGGAGGGAATGAAAAACTGTTTTTT. Amino acid sequence: CASSPEGGNEKLFF.

The rearrangement joins TRBV29-1 to TRBJ2-5; TRBD1 aligns across 10 bases. The CDR3 has 15 amino acids. The trim removed 6 bases at V and 4 bases at J, leaving 11 bases unmatched. Germline CDR1 reads SQVTM; CDR2 reads ANQGSEA. The CDR3 spells CSVLPGQGTSETQYF. In nucleotides, the CDR3 is TGCAGCGTCTTACCGGGACAGGGGACGTCAGAGACCCAGTACTTC.

This chain joins TRBV6-5 and TRBJ2-7; D is perhaps TRBD2 (6 bases). The germline gives CDR1 MNHEY, CDR2 SVGAGI. V was clipped by 6 bases and J by 2 bases, with 17 bases between them. There are 15 residues in the CDR3. DNA for the CDR3: TGTGCCAGCAGAGTCGGGACTCACGGGGCCTACGAGCAGTACTTC. It translates to CASRVGTHGAYEQYF.

The V gene is TRBV4-1, the J gene TRBJ2-3; D call uncertain. The V end lost 0 bases, the J end lost 4 bases, and 5 bases lay between the germline ends. The CDR3 spans 13 residues. Per the germline V gene, CDR1 is MGHRA and CDR2 is YSYEKL. The CDR3 sequence: CASSQDRSDTQYF. The CDR3 coding sequence is TGCGCCAGCAGCCAAGACCGTTCAGATACGCAGTATTTT.

The J gene is TRBJ1-4, the V gene TRBV5-1; D is ambiguous. This CDR3 region has 13 residues. Germline values: CDR1 SGHRS, CDR2 YFSETQ. V dropped 4 bases and J dropped 0 bases, with 4 bases sitting between them. CDR3 protein: CASSRATNEKLFF. The DNA for the CDR3 is TGCGCCAGCAGCAGAGCAACTAATGAAAAACTGTTTTTT.